This TCR beta chain was profiled in a study of T-cell reconstitution after alpha-beta-depleted transplantation in children. TCRbeta library preparation incorporated unique molecular identifiers. TCRdb reanalysed the PCR reads using MiXCR and keeps one entry per CDR3 protein. The sample shows 450,000 to 600,000 distinct CDR3 sequences, 10% to 15% of them seen only once. This clonotype showed up just a few times. What it binds is unknown. The junction departs from the called germline gene at one end, perhaps through a read error. Study-wide results and caveats: At one year after transplant, newly produced T cells mostly accounted for T-cell counts and diversity.

Germline V lookup: CDR1 SEHNR, CDR2 FQNEAQ (reference sequence). The CDR3 is 17 amino acids. The sequenced sample was PBMCs, mostly from graft donor cells, obtained 360 days after TCRalphabeta/CD19-depleted stem cell transplant. The chain is built from TRBV7-9 and TRBJ2-1; weak D call: TRBD1 (6 bases). The sequence was obtained from a male patient aged 10-17 years who had a stem cell transplant for acute myeloid leukemia, so the T cells may come from the graft donor. The CDR3 DNA reads as TGTGCCAGCAGCTCACCGAGGGGGACCGTACCCTACAATGAGCGGTTCTTC. Amino acid sequence: CASSSPRGTVPYNERFF.